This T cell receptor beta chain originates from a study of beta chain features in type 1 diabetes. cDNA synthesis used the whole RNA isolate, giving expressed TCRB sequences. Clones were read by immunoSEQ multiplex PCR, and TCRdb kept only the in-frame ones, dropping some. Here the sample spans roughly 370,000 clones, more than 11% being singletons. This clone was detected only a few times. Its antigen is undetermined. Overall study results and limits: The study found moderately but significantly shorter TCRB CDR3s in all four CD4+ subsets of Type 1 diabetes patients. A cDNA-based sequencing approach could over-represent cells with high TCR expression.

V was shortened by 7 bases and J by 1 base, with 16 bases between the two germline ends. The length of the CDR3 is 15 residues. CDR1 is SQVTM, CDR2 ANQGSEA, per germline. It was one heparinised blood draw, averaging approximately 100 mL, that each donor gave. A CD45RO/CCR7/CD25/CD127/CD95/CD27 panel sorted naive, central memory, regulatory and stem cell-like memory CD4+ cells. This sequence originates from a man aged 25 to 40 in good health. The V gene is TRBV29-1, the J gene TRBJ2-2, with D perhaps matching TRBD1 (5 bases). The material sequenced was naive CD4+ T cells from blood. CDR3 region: CSARLDSLNTGELFF. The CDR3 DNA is TGCAGCGCTCGCCTCGACAGCTTGAACACCGGGGAGCTGTTTTTT.